This entry concerns a single T cell receptor (beta chain). It has no known antigen specificity. The input lacks base qualities; no much larger clone sits a single base away. Trimming removed 4 bases from V and 6 bases from J, leaving 14 bases between the germline ends. The CDR3 runs 13 amino acids, cysteine and phenylalanine included. Of all the DNA, just the CDR3 is kept, 39 bases in frame from base 1. The CDR1 and CDR2 encoded by the germline V gene are SGHRS and YFSETQ. This record belongs to a study of cytotoxic CD8 clonotypes in ibrutinib-treated CLL (dated by TCRdb to the early 2020s). Looking at the study overall: The cohort had 11 to 12 relapsed/refractory and around 14 treatment-naive patients; 17 were IGHV unmutated. Of the 80 to 95 participants in the trial, 26 had longitudinal samples available. Cryopreserved peripheral blood mononuclear cells were obtained prior to treatment, at the time of response, and at either disease progression or sustained remission. Samples at response were collected after a median of about 13 months of treatment, with a range of roughly 6 to 36 months. Partial responses were observed in about 25 patients and complete responses in 2; after a median follow-up of 68 months, remission was maintained in around 14 patients and progression was observed in roughly twelve. On average, each sample had roughly 230,000 productive templates and more than 75,000 productive rearrangements. Every remission and progressive disease sample was obtained while ibrutinib was still being received by the patients. Overall study outcomes, separate from this receptor: Baseline clonality exceeded that of age-matched healthy donors and correlated strongly with circulating CD8+ T-cell counts. Clonality increased at ibrutinib response, stayed stable in sustained remission, and fell back toward baseline at progression. Sustained-remission and progressing patients did not have matched sampling times, and lymph node repertoires were not examined. Public clonotypes were found to be uncommon and were observed to contract or remain stable during treatment; the increase in clonality was shown to reflect expansion of private clonotypes at ibrutinib response.

Each clonotype received, on average, 10x coverage in deep resolution sequencing performed on a MiSeq, where the target depth lay between 1 in 1 million and 1 in 200,000 T cells. The immunoSEQ hsTCRB Kit was used to generate the TCR beta libraries. As for the original processing: ImmunoSEQ Data Assistant and ImmunoSEQ Analyzer were used for data analysis, and V, D and J genes were assigned according to IMGT definitions. Clonality, which ranges from 0 to 1, was calculated as one minus the normalized Shannon entropy of productive rearrangement frequencies. Only overrepresented clonotypes making up at least 0.05% of each patient's repertoire were included in the public clonotype analysis. More than ten age-matched healthy donor repertoires from immuneACCESS were used as controls for clonality. In its TCRdb copy, this immuneACCESS table keeps in-frame sequences only and misses some clones. Where compared with another copy, unresolved V genes explain less than half of these, and the others have no known cause. D and trimming come from the DNA, and the V and J calls and clone size come from that table. The sample profile shows more than 110,000 clones; under 95% of them were found once. The ten largest account for 10% to 12% of the sample.

The time point label, as the study defines it: about eleven months on ibrutinib. For TCR beta library preparation, roughly 2 micrograms of genomic DNA were extracted from the cryopreserved PBMCs. Longitudinal blood samples from CLL patients on ibrutinib monotherapy were analyzed using high-throughput TCR beta sequencing. The patients were enrolled in a single-center, open-label phase 2 trial of ibrutinib monotherapy. The sequence joins TRBV5-1 to TRBJ2-7, with a weak D call of TRBD1 (6 bases match). Sequenced material: PBMCs, taken after 12 months of ibrutinib treatment. This clonotype originated in a human donor with chronic lymphocytic leukemia. The CDR3 region has the sequence CASSTDRGGEQYF. The nucleotides read TGCGCCAGCAGCACCGATCGAGGGGGCGAGCAGTACTTC.